The present T cell receptor beta chain was sequenced within a study of cytomegalovirus exposure and HLA in healthy donors. Study-level results: Specificity of three CMV-associated chains for CMV antigens was verified in vitro. Cytomegalovirus-associated status was assigned to about 160 TCR beta chains.

This CDR3 comprises 12 residues. The V gene's germline CDR1 is SNHLY and CDR2 FYNNEI. The germline V and J ends were trimmed by 7 bases and 7 bases, with 11 bases remaining between them. Clones were sequenced by immunoSEQ multiplex PCR, and TCRdb holds only the in-frame ones, with some missing. The sample shows about 65,000 clones, roughly 94% of them seen only once. With respect to this clone: Its specificity is not known.

Sequencing input: PBMCs. The origin of this receptor is a man aged 18 to 29 in good health and CMV-seropositive. The rearrangement uses TRBV2 and TRBJ1-5; D gene ambiguous. CDR3 DNA: TGTGCCAGCAAAACGGGGAGGCAGCCCCAGCATTTT. This encodes CASKTGRQPQHF.